Listed below are T cell receptor beta chains from one sample, sequenced in a study of blood T cell repertoires in COVID-19. Assay used: immunoSEQ multiplex PCR; TCRdb lists only in-frame clones, some missing. This repertoire shows a few hundred thousand clones, roughly 85% found once; its top ten account for approximately 10%. The material sequenced was peripheral blood. The receptor set was obtained from a woman between 70 and 85 years old with acute or convalescent COVID-19. CDR3s include the opening cysteine and the closing phenylalanine or tryptophan. The D gene is left open where the match is weak. Clone size appears in some rows only: once, few, many, or a class for an expanded clone.

DNA: TGTGCCAGCAGCCTGACAGGGGGAAGATATGGCTACACCTTC; CDR3: CASSLTGGRYGYTF; size: -; V: TRBV5-4; J: TRBJ1-2; D: TRBD1
DNA: TGCAGCGTCAGGGTCCCGGAGACCCAGTACTTC; CDR3: CSVRVPETQYF; size: -; V: TRBV29-1; J: TRBJ2-5; D: -
DNA: TGTGCCAGCAGTGAAGGGGGGCGCAATGAAAAACTGTTTTTT; CDR3: CASSEGGRNEKLFF; size: once; V: TRBV6-1; J: TRBJ1-4; D: -
DNA: TGTGCCAGCAGCTTAGGTTTTGTGCGGGCCCGAGGGAATGAGCAGTTCTTC; CDR3: CASSLGFVRARGNEQFF; size: -; V: TRBV7-9; J: TRBJ2-1; D: -
DNA: TGTGCCAGCAGCACATTGGCAGGGTTGGAGACCCAGTACTTC; CDR3: CASSTLAGLETQYF; size: once; V: TRBV9; J: TRBJ2-5; D: -
DNA: TGCAGTGCTAGTCTTTACAATGAGCAGTTCTTC; CDR3: CSASLYNEQFF; size: -; V: TRBV20-1; J: TRBJ2-1; D: -
DNA: TGTGCCAGCAGCTTCCGGGAGCTCCAAGAGACCCAGTACTTC; CDR3: CASSFRELQETQYF; size: -; V: TRBV7-9; J: TRBJ2-5; D: -
DNA: TGTGCCAGCTCACCAATACGACAGGGGAACTATGGCTACACCTTC; CDR3: CASSPIRQGNYGYTF; size: -; V: TRBV18; J: TRBJ1-2; D: TRBD1
DNA: TGTGCCACCAGTGATTTCACACAGGTCCCGTATCGTTTGGGCAATCAGCCCCAGCATTTT; CDR3: CATSDFTQVPYRLGNQPQHF; size: -; V: TRBV24-1; J: TRBJ1-5; D: -
DNA: TGTGCCAGCTCCTCAACTAGCGGGGAAGAGACCCAGTACTTC; CDR3: CASSSTSGEETQYF; size: -; V: TRBV18; J: TRBJ2-5; D: TRBD2
DNA: TGTGCCAGCAGTTCCACCCAGGGAAGTACCGGGGAGCTGTTTTTT; CDR3: CASSSTQGSTGELFF; size: -; V: TRBV2; J: TRBJ2-2; D: -
DNA: TGTGCGTCGCAGGGGGACACCGGGGAGCTGTTTTTT; CDR3: CASQGDTGELFF; size: few; V: TRBV12-3/TRBV12-4; J: TRBJ2-2; D: TRBD1
DNA: TGCGCCAGCAGACCCGGGTCGGTGCAAGAGACCCAGTACTTC; CDR3: CASRPGSVQETQYF; size: -; V: TRBV5-1; J: TRBJ2-5; D: -
DNA: TGTGCCAGTAGTCCAGACAGGGGGCGCGTCTATGGCTACACCTTC; CDR3: CASSPDRGRVYGYTF; size: once; V: TRBV19; J: TRBJ1-2; D: TRBD1
DNA: TGTGCCAGCAATAACAGGGGTTCACCCCTCCACTTT; CDR3: CASNNRGSPLHF; size: few; V: TRBV14; J: TRBJ1-6; D: TRBD1
DNA: TGTGCCTGGGGGACAGGGCTGACTGAAGCTTTCTTT; CDR3: CAWGTGLTEAFF; size: -; V: TRBV30; J: TRBJ1-1; D: TRBD1
DNA: TGCGCCAGCAGCTTGGCCCCGATTAGCGGGGGAGTTTACGAGCAGTACTTC; CDR3: CASSLAPISGGVYEQYF; size: -; V: TRBV5-1; J: TRBJ2-7; D: TRBD2
DNA: TGTGCCATCAGAGACGAAACTACGGAGACCCAGTACTTC; CDR3: CAIRDETTETQYF; size: -; V: TRBV10-3; J: TRBJ2-5; D: -
DNA: TGTGCCAGCAGTCCCCGGGGAGGGGGGGCCGGCGGGGAGCTGTTTTTT; CDR3: CASSPRGGGAGGELFF; size: -; V: TRBV2; J: TRBJ2-2; D: -
DNA: TGTGCCAGCTCACCAGGCCTAGCGGGGGTGACCACAGATACGCAGTATTTT; CDR3: CASSPGLAGVTTDTQYF; size: -; V: TRBV18; J: TRBJ2-3; D: TRBD2
DNA: TGTGCCAGCAGCCAATCTCAGGGGAATCAGCCCCAGCATTTT; CDR3: CASSQSQGNQPQHF; size: -; V: TRBV16; J: TRBJ1-5; D: -
DNA: TGTGCCAGCAGCCGGGGGGGCCACGCCTACGAGCAGTACTTC; CDR3: CASSRGGHAYEQYF; size: -; V: TRBV7-2; J: TRBJ2-7; D: TRBD2
DNA: TGTGCCAGCAGTGTTAGGACTGCTCTCGGTGGCTACACCTTC; CDR3: CASSVRTALGGYTF; size: -; V: TRBV2; J: TRBJ1-2; D: -
DNA: TGTGCCAGCAGCCCAGGGGGGAATGGCTACACCTTC; CDR3: CASSPGGNGYTF; size: -; V: TRBV7-8; J: TRBJ1-2; D: TRBD1
DNA: TGTGCCATCAGTGAGTCGGAGAGCTACGAGCAGTACTTC; CDR3: CAISESESYEQYF; size: -; V: TRBV10-3; J: TRBJ2-7; D: -
DNA: TGTGCCAGCAGTGAAAGGAGCTCCTACAATGAGCAGTTCTTC; CDR3: CASSERSSYNEQFF; size: once; V: TRBV2; J: TRBJ2-1; D: -
DNA: TGTGCCAGCCTCTACTGGGAGGACAATGAGCAGTTCTTC; CDR3: CASLYWEDNEQFF; size: -; V: TRBV2; J: TRBJ2-1; D: -
DNA: TGTGCCAGCAGGGACCTGTCTAGCGGAAAAGCCTACGAGCAGTACTTC; CDR3: CASRDLSSGKAYEQYF; size: -; V: TRBV27; J: TRBJ2-7; D: TRBD2
DNA: TGTGCCAGCAGACCAGGGGAAAAGGGATCACCCCTCCACTTT; CDR3: CASRPGEKGSPLHF; size: -; V: TRBV6-5; J: TRBJ1-6; D: -
DNA: TGCGCCAGCAGCCAAGGGGGCAACCGGCAAGAGACCCAGTACTTC; CDR3: CASSQGGNRQETQYF; size: -; V: TRBV4-1; J: TRBJ2-5; D: -
DNA: TGCGCCAGCAGCTTGGCTCACATTTTGGGACAGGGAGGAGAGAAACTGTTTTTT; CDR3: CASSLAHILGQGGEKLFF; size: once; V: TRBV5-1; J: TRBJ1-4; D: TRBD1
DNA: TGTGCCAGCAGCTTAGCGGGTTCGGATGGCTACACCTTC; CDR3: CASSLAGSDGYTF; size: -; V: TRBV11-2; J: TRBJ1-2; D: -
DNA: TGTGCCAGCAGTGACCAACCCCTGGACAGAGAAGAGACCCAGTACTTC; CDR3: CASSDQPLDREETQYF; size: -; V: TRBV25-1; J: TRBJ2-5; D: -
DNA: TGTGGTAGTGGGGACTTAAAAGAGACCCAGTACTTC; CDR3: CGSGDLKETQYF; size: -; V: TRBV11-2; J: TRBJ2-5; D: -
DNA: TGTGCCAGCAGCTCCCTGGGACAGGGACTCAACACCATATATTTT; CDR3: CASSSLGQGLNTIYF; size: -; V: TRBV11-1; J: TRBJ1-3; D: TRBD1
DNA: TGTGCCAGCAGCTTAGTAAATGGGCAACAGACGCAGTATTTT; CDR3: CASSLVNGQQTQYF; size: -; V: TRBV11-2; J: TRBJ2-3; D: -
DNA: TGTGCCAGCAGCCGACTAGCGACCCGTGGGGAGACCCAGTACTTC; CDR3: CASSRLATRGETQYF; size: -; V: TRBV14; J: TRBJ2-5; D: TRBD2
DNA: TGTGCCAGCAGACAGGGGGCGGTCGGAAACACCATATATTTT; CDR3: CASRQGAVGNTIYF; size: -; V: TRBV9; J: TRBJ1-3; D: TRBD1
DNA: TGTGCCAGCAGCAGTTGTACCGGGACAGGGGGAAACACCATATATTTT; CDR3: CASSSCTGTGGNTIYF; size: -; V: TRBV21-1; J: TRBJ1-3; D: -
DNA: TGTGCCAGCTCACAGACTGCTAGCTCTGGAAACACCATATATTTT; CDR3: CASSQTASSGNTIYF; size: -; V: TRBV18; J: TRBJ1-3; D: -
DNA: TGTGCCAGCTCACCGGGACAGGGGATTAGACAAGAGACCCAGTACTTC; CDR3: CASSPGQGIRQETQYF; size: -; V: TRBV18; J: TRBJ2-5; D: TRBD1
DNA: TGTGCCAGCAGTGTCGGGCTAGCGGGTGCTACAGATACGCAGTATTTT; CDR3: CASSVGLAGATDTQYF; size: -; V: TRBV2; J: TRBJ2-3; D: TRBD2
DNA: TGTGCCTGGGGCCGTTCGGATTCACCCCTCCACTTT; CDR3: CAWGRSDSPLHF; size: once; V: TRBV30; J: TRBJ1-6; D: -
DNA: TGTGCCAGCAGCCAAGTCGGCAGGGGGCCTGGCTACACCTTC; CDR3: CASSQVGRGPGYTF; size: -; V: TRBV3-1/TRBV3-2; J: TRBJ1-2; D: TRBD1
DNA: TGTGCCAGCAGCGTAGGCCAGGGGGCAGATACGCAGTATTTT; CDR3: CASSVGQGADTQYF; size: once; V: TRBV9; J: TRBJ2-3; D: TRBD1
DNA: TGCGCCAGCAGTGACCTAGGAAGAGATACGCAGTATTTT; CDR3: CASSDLGRDTQYF; size: -; V: TRBV10-1; J: TRBJ2-3; D: -